The clone carrying this T cell receptor (beta chain) was seen more than once but under ten times. Using immunoSEQ multiplex PCR, the repertoire was profiled, and TCRdb retains in-frame clones only, with some absent. The sample includes around 130,000 clones, more than 85% of them seen just once. This record comes from a study of control samples from healthy donors and cancer patients. The junction had 2 bases not matched to a gene; V was cut back by 5 bases and J by 1 base. This CDR3 contains 14 residues. Per the germline V gene, CDR1 is GTSNPN and CDR2 is SVGIG (reference sequence). This TCR came from a man aged 18 to 35 in good health. The rearrangement links TRBV30 to TRBJ2-2; 9 bases agree with TRBD1. Sequenced input: blood. The CDR3 DNA reads as TGTGCCTGGCCGGGACAGGGGAACACCGGGGAGCTGTTTTTT. Its translation is CAWPGQGNTGELFF. Full variable domain (outside the CDR3, taken from reference TRBV30 and TRBJ2-2): SQTIHQWPATLVQPVGSPLSLECTVEGTSNPNLYWYRQAAGRGLQLLFYSVGIGQISSEVPQNLSASRPQDRQFILSSKKLLLSDSGFYLCAWPGQGNTGELFFGEGSRLTVL.